This entry concerns a single T cell receptor (beta chain). Whoever was chosen for sequencing had shown CD8+CD57+ cell expansion by flow cytometry. The sample originates from a study of CD8+CD57+ T cells in acquired aplastic anemia. The CDR3 consists of 13 residues. Between the trimmed V and J ends, which lost 2 bases and 2 bases, there was a span of 7 bases. Germline CDR1 and CDR2: LNHDA and SQIVND (reference sequence). According to the study, genomic DNA was the template for TCR beta VDJ and CDR3 profiling. TCRdb re-derived calls from the reads in MiXCR, one entry per CDR3 protein. The table lists about 98,000 distinct CDR3 sequences, 55% to 75% of them singletons.

V is TRBV19 and J is TRBJ2-7; the D is unclear. Source material: sorted CD4+, CD8+, or CD8+CD57+ T cells (not recorded which) from PBMCs. This receptor was identified in a human donor with aplastic anemia. CDR3 nucleotides: TGTGCCAGTAGTATAAATGGACCCTACGAGCAGTACTTC. Amino acids: CASSINGPYEQYF.